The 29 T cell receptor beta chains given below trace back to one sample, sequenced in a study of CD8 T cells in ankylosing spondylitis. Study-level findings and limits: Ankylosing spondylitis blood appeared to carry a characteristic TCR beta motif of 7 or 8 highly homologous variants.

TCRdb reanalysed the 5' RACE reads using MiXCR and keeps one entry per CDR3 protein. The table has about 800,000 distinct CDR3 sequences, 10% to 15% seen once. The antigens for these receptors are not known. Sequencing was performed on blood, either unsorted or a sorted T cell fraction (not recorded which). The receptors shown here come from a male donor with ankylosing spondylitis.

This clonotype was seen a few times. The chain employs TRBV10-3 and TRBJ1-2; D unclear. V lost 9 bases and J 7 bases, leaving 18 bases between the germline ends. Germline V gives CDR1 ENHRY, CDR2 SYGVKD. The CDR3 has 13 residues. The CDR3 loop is CAMDAGLAAGYTF. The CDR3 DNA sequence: TGTGCCATGGACGCCGGTCTAGCTGCTGGCTACACCTTC.

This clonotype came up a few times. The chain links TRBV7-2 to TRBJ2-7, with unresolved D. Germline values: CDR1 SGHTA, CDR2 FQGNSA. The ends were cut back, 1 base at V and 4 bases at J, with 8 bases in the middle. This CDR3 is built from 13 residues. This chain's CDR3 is CASSLGYIYEQYF. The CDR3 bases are TGTGCCAGCAGCTTAGGATATATTTACGAGCAGTACTTC.

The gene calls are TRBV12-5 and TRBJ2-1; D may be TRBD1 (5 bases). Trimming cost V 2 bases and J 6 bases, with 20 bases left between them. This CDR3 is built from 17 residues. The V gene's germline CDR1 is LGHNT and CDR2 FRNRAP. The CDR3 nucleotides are TGTGCTAGTGGTTTGCCCTACCCGATCAGGGTTCGCAATGAGCAGTTCTTC. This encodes CASGLPYPIRVRNEQFF.

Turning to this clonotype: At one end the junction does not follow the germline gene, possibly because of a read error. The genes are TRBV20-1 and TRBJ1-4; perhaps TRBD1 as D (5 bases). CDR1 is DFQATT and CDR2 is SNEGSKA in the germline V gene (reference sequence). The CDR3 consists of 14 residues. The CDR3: CSDIAGSELEKLLF. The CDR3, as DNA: TGCAGTGACATCGCAGGGTCCGAACTGGAAAAACTGCTTTTT.

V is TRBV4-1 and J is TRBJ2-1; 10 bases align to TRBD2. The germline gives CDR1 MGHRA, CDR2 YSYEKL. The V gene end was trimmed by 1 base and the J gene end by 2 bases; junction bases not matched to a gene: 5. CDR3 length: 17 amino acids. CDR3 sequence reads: CASSQAIGLAAYNEQFF. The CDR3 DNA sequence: TGCGCCAGCAGCCAAGCCATCGGACTAGCGGCCTACAATGAGCAGTTCTTC.

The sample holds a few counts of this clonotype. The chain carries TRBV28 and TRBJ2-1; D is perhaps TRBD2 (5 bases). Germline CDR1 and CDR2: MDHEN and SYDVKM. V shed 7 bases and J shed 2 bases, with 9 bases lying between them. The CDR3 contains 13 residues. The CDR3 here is CASKLLAYNEQFF. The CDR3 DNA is TGTGCCAGCAAATTACTAGCCTACAATGAGCAGTTCTTC.

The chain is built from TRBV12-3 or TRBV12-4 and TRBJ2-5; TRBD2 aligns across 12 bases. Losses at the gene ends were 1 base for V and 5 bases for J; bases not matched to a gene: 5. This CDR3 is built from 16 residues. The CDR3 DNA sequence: TGTGCCAGCAGTTTAGGCCTAGCGGGAGGGACCGAGACCCAGTACTTC. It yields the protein CASSLGLAGGTETQYF.

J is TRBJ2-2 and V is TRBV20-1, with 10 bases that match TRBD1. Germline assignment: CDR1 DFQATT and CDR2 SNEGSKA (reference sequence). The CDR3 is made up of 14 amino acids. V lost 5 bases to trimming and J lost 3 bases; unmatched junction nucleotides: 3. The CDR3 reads CSASGQGYTGELFF. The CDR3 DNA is TGCAGTGCTTCGGGACAGGGGTACACCGGGGAGCTGTTTTTT.

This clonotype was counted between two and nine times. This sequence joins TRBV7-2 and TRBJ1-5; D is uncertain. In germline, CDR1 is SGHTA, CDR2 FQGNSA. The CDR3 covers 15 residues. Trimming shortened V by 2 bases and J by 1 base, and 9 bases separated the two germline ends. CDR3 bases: TGTGCCAGCAGCTTATACATGGACAGCAATCAGCCCCAGCATTTT. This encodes CASSLYMDSNQPQHF.

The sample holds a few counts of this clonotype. In DNA, the CDR3 is TGTGCCAGCAGCTTAACCTCTAGCGGCCAGCAGTTCTTC. It yields the protein CASSLTSSGQQFF. The J gene is TRBJ2-1, the V gene TRBV6-2 or TRBV6-3, with TRBD2 matching 7 bases. CDR1 and CDR2 (germline): MNHEY, SVGEGT. The CDR3 spans 13 residues. V shed 6 bases, J shed 11 bases, and the junction held 10 bases outside the gene matches.

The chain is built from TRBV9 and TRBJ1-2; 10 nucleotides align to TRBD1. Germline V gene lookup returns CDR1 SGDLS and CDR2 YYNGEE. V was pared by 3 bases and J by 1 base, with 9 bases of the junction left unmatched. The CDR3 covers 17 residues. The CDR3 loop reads CASSGRTGGWGNYGYTF. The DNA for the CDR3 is TGTGCCAGCAGCGGCCGGACAGGGGGATGGGGTAACTATGGCTACACCTTC.

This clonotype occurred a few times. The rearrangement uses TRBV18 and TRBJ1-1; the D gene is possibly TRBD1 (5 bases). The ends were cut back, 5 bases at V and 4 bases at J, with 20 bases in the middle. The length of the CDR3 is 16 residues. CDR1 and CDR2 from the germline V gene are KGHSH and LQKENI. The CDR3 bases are TGTGCCAGCTCAACAGACCAGTGGGACTTGGGCACTGAAGCTTTCTTT. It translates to CASSTDQWDLGTEAFF.

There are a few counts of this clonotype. The CDR3 sequence is CASSRAGQETQYF. The CDR3 DNA is TGTGCCAGCAGCCGAGCTGGGCAAGAGACCCAGTACTTC. The rearrangement uses TRBV5-6 and TRBJ2-5, with D uncertain. Germline V gives CDR1 SGHDT, CDR2 YYEEEE. Between the trimmed V and J ends, which lost 4 bases and 2 bases, there was a span of 9 bases. This CDR3 has 13 residues.

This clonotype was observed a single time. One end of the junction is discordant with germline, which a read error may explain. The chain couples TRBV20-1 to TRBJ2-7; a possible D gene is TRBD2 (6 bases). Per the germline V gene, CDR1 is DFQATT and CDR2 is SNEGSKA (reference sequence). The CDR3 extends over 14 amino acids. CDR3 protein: CCARDRRGRDEQYF. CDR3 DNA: TGCTGTGCTAGAGATAGGAGGGGCAGAGACGAGCAGTACTTC.

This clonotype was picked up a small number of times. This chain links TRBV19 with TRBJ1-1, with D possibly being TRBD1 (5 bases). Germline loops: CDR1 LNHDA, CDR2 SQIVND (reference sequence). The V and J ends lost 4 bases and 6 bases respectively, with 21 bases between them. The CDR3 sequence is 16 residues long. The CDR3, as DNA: TGTGCCAGTAGTAGCCCGCCGGGGCTTAAAAGATCTGAAGCTTTCTTT. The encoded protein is CASSSPPGLKRSEAFF.

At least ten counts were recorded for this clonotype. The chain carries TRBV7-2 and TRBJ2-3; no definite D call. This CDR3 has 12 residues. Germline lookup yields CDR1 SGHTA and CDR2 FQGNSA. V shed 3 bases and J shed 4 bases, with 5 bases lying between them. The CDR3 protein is CASSLFADTQYF. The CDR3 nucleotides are TGTGCCAGCAGCTTGTTCGCAGATACGCAGTATTTT.

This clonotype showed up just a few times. The CDR3 spells CASSQGPRLAGVSAQYF. CDR3 sequence (DNA): TGTGCCAGCAGCCAAGGCCCGAGACTAGCGGGAGTCTCCGCCCAGTACTTC. The chain is built from TRBV28 and TRBJ2-5; 12 nucleotides line up with TRBD2. V lost 6 bases and J lost 9; bases outside the gene matches: 17. The CDR3 totals 17 residues. CDR1 is MDHEN and CDR2 is SYDVKM in the germline V gene.

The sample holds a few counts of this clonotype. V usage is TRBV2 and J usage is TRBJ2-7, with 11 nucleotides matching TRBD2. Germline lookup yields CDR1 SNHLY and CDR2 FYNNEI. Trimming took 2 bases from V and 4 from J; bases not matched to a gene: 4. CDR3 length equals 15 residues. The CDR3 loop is CASSERSSGRYEQYF. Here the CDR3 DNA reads TGTGCCAGCAGTGAACGGTCTAGCGGGAGGTACGAGCAGTACTTC.

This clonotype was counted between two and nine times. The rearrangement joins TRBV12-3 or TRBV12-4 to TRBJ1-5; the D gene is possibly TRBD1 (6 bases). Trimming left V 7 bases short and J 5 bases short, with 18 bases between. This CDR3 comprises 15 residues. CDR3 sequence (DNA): TGTGCCAGCACCTACGAGGGACAAAGGGATCAGCCCCAGCATTTT. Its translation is CASTYEGQRDQPQHF.

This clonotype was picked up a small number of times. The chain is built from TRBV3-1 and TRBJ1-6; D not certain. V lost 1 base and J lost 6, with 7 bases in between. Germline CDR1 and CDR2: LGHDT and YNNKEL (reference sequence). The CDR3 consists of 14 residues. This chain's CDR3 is CASSQGWANSPLHF. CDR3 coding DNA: TGTGCCAGCAGCCAAGGATGGGCTAATTCACCCCTCCACTTT.

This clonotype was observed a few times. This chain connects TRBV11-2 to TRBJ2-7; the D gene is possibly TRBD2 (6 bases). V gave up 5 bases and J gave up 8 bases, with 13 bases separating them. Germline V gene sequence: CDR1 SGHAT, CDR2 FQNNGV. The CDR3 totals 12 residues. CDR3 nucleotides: TGTGCCAGCAGCCCTCCGGCGGGAAAGCAGTACTTC. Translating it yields CASSPPAGKQYF.

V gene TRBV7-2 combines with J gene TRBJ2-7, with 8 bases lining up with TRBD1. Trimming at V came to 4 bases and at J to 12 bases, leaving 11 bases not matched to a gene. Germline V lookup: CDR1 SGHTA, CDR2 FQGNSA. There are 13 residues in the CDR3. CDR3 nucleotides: TGTGCCAGCAGCTCTATGGGACAGGCACTGGGGTACTTC. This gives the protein CASSSMGQALGYF.

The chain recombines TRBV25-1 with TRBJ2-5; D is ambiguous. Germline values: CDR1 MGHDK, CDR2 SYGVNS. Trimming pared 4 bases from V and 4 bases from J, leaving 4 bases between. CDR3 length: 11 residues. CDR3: CASSGLETQYF. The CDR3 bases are TGTGCCAGCAGTGGCTTAGAGACCCAGTACTTC.

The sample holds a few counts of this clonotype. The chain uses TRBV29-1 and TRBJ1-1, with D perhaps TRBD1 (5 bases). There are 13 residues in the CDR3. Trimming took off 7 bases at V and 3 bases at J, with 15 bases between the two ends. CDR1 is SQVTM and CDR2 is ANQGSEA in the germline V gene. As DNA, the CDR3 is TGCAGCGCTGGGGCACCCTGGGACACTGAAGCTTTCTTT. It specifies CSAGAPWDTEAFF. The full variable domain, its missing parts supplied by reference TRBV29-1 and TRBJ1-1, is SAVISQKPSRDICQRGTSLTIQCQVDSQVTMMFWYRQQPGQSLTLIATANQGSEATYESGFVIDKFPISRPNLTFSTLTVSNMSPEDSSIYLCSAGAPWDTEAFFGQGTRLTVV.

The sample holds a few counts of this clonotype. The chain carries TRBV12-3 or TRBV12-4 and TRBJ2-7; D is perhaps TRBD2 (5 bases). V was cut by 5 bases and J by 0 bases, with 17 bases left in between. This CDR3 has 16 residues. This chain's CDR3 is CASSPQQLASSYEQYF. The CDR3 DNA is TGTGCCAGCAGTCCCCAGCAGTTAGCGAGCTCCTACGAGCAGTACTTC.

CDR3 region: CASAQGFRTEAFF. The DNA of the CDR3 is TGCGCCAGTGCACAGGGATTCCGCACTGAAGCTTTCTTT. J is TRBJ1-1 and V is TRBV5-1; possible D gene TRBD1, 6 bases. V was pared by 8 bases and J by 4 bases, with 15 bases between. CDR3 size: 13 residues. Per the germline V gene, CDR1 is SGHRS and CDR2 is YFSETQ.

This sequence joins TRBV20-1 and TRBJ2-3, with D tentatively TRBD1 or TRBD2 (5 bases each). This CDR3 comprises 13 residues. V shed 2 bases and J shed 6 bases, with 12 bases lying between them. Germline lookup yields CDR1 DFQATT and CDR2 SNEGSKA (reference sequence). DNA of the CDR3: TGCAGTGCTAGACCCGGGACGTCCGATACGCAGTATTTT. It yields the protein CSARPGTSDTQYF.

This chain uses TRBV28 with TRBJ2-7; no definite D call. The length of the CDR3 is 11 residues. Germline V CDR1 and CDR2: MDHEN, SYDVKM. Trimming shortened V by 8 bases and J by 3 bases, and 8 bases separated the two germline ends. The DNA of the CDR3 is TGTGCCAGCGGAAAGCGCTACGAGCAGTACTTC. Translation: CASGKRYEQYF.

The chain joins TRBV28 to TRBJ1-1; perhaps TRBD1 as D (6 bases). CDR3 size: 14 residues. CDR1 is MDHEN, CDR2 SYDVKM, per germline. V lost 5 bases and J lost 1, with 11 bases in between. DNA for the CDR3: TGTGCCAGCAGTACCGGGACACAGAACACTGAAGCTTTCTTT. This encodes CASSTGTQNTEAFF.